This is a list of T cell receptor beta chains from one sample in a study of molecular identifiers for immune sequencing clone quantification. Each CDR3 protein is one row after TCRdb ran MiXCR on the PCR reads. The sample lists about 97,000 distinct CDR3 sequences, around 24% occurring once. Sample: naive CD8+ T cells from blood, with Jurkat cell RNA spiked in. The origin of the receptors is a human donor in good health. Some libraries in this study had Jurkat cell RNA spiked in. CDR3s include the opening cysteine and the closing phenylalanine or tryptophan. A D gene is named only where the DNA matches it firmly. Not every row has a clone size; where given, it reads once, few, many or a size class.

>-|many|TRBJ2-2|TRBV7-6
CASSLIANTGELFF
TGTGCCAGCAGCTTAATAGCGAACACCGGGGAGCTGTTTTTT
>-|many|TRBJ2-7|TRBV27
CASSVGTTLYF
TGTGCCAGCAGTGTCGGGACCACTCTTTACTTC
>-|many|TRBJ2-2|TRBV2
CATERGDTGELFF
TGTGCCACCGAAAGAGGGGACACCGGGGAGCTGTTTTTT
>TRBD2|many|TRBJ2-7|TRBV28
CASSQREAGYEQYF
TGTGCCAGCAGCCAGCGGGAGGCGGGCTACGAGCAGTACTTC
>-|many|TRBJ1-1|TRBV20-1
CSARQGLAFF
TGCAGTGCTAGGCAGGGATTAGCTTTCTTT
>-|many|TRBJ1-1|TRBV2
CASSEGGMNTEAFF
TGTGCCAGCAGTGAGGGGGGCATGAACACTGAAGCTTTCTTT
>TRBD1|-|TRBJ2-7|TRBV6-2/TRBV6-3
CASGTGNYEQYF
TGTGCCAGCGGGACAGGGAACTACGAGCAGTACTTC
>-|many|TRBJ2-7|TRBV7-2
CASSLSPSPPYEQYF
TGTGCCAGCAGCTTGAGTCCAAGTCCACCGTACGAGCAGTACTTC
>-|-|TRBJ2-2|TRBV28
CASSFRGLTKEELFF
TGTGCCAGCAGTTTCCGTGGGTTAACAAAGGAGGAGCTGTTTTTT
>-|few|TRBJ2-1|TRBV15
CATSRDLGQANEQFF
TGTGCCACCAGCAGAGATTTGGGACAAGCGAATGAGCAGTTCTTC
>TRBD1|-|TRBJ1-2|TRBV6-2/TRBV6-3
CASSSRTTGVYDYTF
TGTGCCAGCAGTTCCCGCACCACAGGGGTATACGACTACACCTTC
>-|many|TRBJ2-7|TRBV7-6
CASSPPGFNYEQYF
TGTGCCAGCAGCCCCCCGGGGTTTAACTACGAGCAGTACTTC
>-|many|TRBJ2-5|TRBV19
CASSIGGSRGIETQYF
TGTGCCAGTAGTATTGGGGGTAGTCGGGGTATAGAGACCCAGTACTTC
>-|few|TRBJ2-5|TRBV20-1
CSARAVGERETQYF
TGCAGTGCTAGAGCGGTAGGGGAGAGAGAGACCCAGTACTTC
>TRBD1|many|TRBJ2-3|TRBV27
CASRPIRDRGADTQYF
TGTGCCAGCAGGCCCATCCGGGACAGGGGTGCAGATACGCAGTATTTT
>TRBD2|-|TRBJ2-2|TRBV7-9
CASSFLAGGLTGELFF
TGTGCCAGCAGCTTTCTAGCGGGGGGCCTCACCGGGGAGCTGTTTTTT
>-|many|TRBJ1-5|TRBV6-5
CASSPSGRQPQHF
TGTGCCAGCAGCCCCTCCGGACGCCAGCCCCAGCATTTT
>-|many|TRBJ2-1|TRBV7-8
CASSPGRDINYNEQFF
TGTGCCAGCAGCCCCGGAAGGGACATTAACTACAATGAGCAGTTCTTC
>-|many|TRBJ1-5|TRBV6-6
CASGQGTYQPQHF
TGTGCCAGCGGTCAAGGGACTTATCAGCCCCAGCATTTT
>TRBD1|-|TRBJ1-5|TRBV7-9
CASSPDRDRGQLQHF
TGTGCCAGCAGCCCGGACAGGGACCGCGGGCAGCTCCAGCATTTT
>-|many|TRBJ2-5|TRBV7-9
CASSSGLESLETQYF
TGTGCCAGCAGCTCGGGGCTGGAGTCACTGGAGACCCAGTACTTC
>-|-|TRBJ2-3|TRBV12-3/TRBV12-4
CASRPPTRPPTDTQYF
TGTGCCAGCAGGCCCCCGACCCGGCCCCCCACAGATACGCAGTATTTT
>-|many|TRBJ2-7|TRBV19
CATSLSAQTYEQYF
TGTGCCACCTCGCTCAGCGCGCAAACCTACGAGCAGTACTTC
>-|-|TRBJ1-1|TRBV7-2
CASRAVGGLRTGAFF
TGTGCCAGCAGGGCCGTCGGGGGGCTGCGTACTGGAGCTTTCTTT
>TRBD1|many|TRBJ2-4|TRBV7-9
CASSSLGQTIAKNIQYF
TGTGCCAGCAGCTCATTGGGACAGACCATAGCCAAAAACATTCAGTACTTC
>TRBD1|-|TRBJ2-3|TRBV6-2/TRBV6-3
CASSWGQDPGTQYF
TGTGCCAGCAGTTGGGGACAGGACCCTGGTACGCAGTATTTT
>-|many|TRBJ2-4|TRBV5-1
CASPFRGTDSKNIQYF
TGCGCCAGTCCTTTCAGGGGAACGGATTCCAAAAACATTCAGTACTTC
>TRBD2|many|TRBJ2-3|TRBV27
CASTNRLAGAEPYTDTQYF
TGTGCCAGCACCAACAGACTAGCGGGGGCCGAACCTTACACAGATACGCAGTATTTT
>-|many|TRBJ2-7|TRBV4-3
CASSQVTGAYEQYF
TGCGCCAGCAGCCAAGTAACAGGCGCCTACGAGCAGTACTTC
>-|-|TRBJ2-5|TRBV27
CASSLGGIRGETQYF
TGTGCCAGCAGTTTAGGGGGGATAAGGGGAGAGACCCAGTACTTC
>-|-|TRBJ2-7|TRBV12-3/TRBV12-4
CASSEGSYEQYF
TGTGCCAGCAGTGAGGGCTCCTACGAGCAGTACTTC
>TRBD2|many|TRBJ2-7|TRBV20-1
CSAGGTSGPYEQYF
TGCAGTGCTGGCGGGACTAGCGGCCCCTACGAGCAGTACTTC
>-|many|TRBJ2-7|TRBV4-2
CASSQLANYEQYF
TGTGCCAGCAGCCAACTAGCGAACTACGAGCAGTACTTC
>TRBD1|-|TRBJ2-5|TRBV3-1
CASSHENRDRGETQYF
TGTGCCAGCAGCCATGAGAACCGGGACAGGGGAGAGACCCAGTACTTC
>TRBD1|many|TRBJ2-3|TRBV2
CASSETGGRDTQYF
TGTGCCAGCAGTGAGACAGGGGGCAGAGATACGCAGTATTTT
>TRBD2|many|TRBJ2-1|TRBV4-3
CASSQDAGLADEQFF
TGCGCCAGCAGCCAAGATGCGGGACTAGCCGATGAGCAGTTCTTC
>TRBD2|many|TRBJ2-3|TRBV24-1
CATATRGDTATDTQYF
TGTGCCACCGCAACGCGGGGGGACACCGCCACAGATACGCAGTATTTT
>-|many|TRBJ2-1|TRBV7-9
CASSPPTGWSYNEQFF
TGTGCCAGCAGCCCCCCCACAGGGTGGTCCTACAATGAGCAGTTCTTC
>TRBD1|many|TRBJ1-3|TRBV9
CASSVEQGAGNTIYF
TGTGCCAGCAGCGTAGAGCAGGGGGCTGGAAACACCATATATTTT
>TRBD1|-|TRBJ1-1|TRBV20-1
CSARDPGGLTEAFF
TGCAGTGCTAGGGACCCAGGGGGCCTCACTGAAGCTTTCTTT
>TRBD1|-|TRBJ2-1|TRBV5-1
CASSSPRDRINEQFF
TGCGCCAGCAGCTCCCCCCGGGACAGGATTAATGAGCAGTTCTTC
>-|many|TRBJ2-3|TRBV5-6
CASSLVGRSSTDTQYF
TGTGCCAGCAGCCTCGTCGGCCGGAGTAGCACAGATACGCAGTATTTT
>TRBD1|many|TRBJ1-1|TRBV4-1
CASSPMTGGSGNTEAFF
TGCGCCAGCAGCCCCATGACAGGGGGCAGCGGGAACACTGAAGCTTTCTTT
>-|many|TRBJ1-5|TRBV6-6
CASSYHGQPSDQPQHF
TGTGCCAGCAGTTACCACGGACAGCCGAGCGACCAGCCCCAGCATTTT
>TRBD1|many|TRBJ2-2|TRBV4-1
CASSPDRGTGELFF
TGCGCCAGCAGCCCGGACAGGGGGACCGGGGAGCTGTTTTTT
>TRBD1|many|TRBJ2-1|TRBV4-3
CASSRDRDIYNEQFF
TGCGCCAGCAGCCGGGACAGGGACATATACAATGAGCAGTTCTTC
>-|few|TRBJ2-7|TRBV6-1
CASSEDSTYEQYF
TGTGCCAGCAGTGAAGACAGCACCTACGAGCAGTACTTC
>TRBD2|many|TRBJ2-1|TRBV6-2/TRBV6-3
CASSFPGLAGYNEQFF
TGTGCCAGCAGTTTCCCCGGACTAGCGGGATACAATGAGCAGTTCTTC
>-|few|TRBJ2-1|TRBV13
CASSFISPGEVNEQFF
TGTGCCAGCAGCTTTATCTCTCCAGGGGAGGTAAATGAGCAGTTCTTC
>-|many|TRBJ2-7|TRBV20-1
CSARDFATGQEYEQYF
TGCAGTGCTAGAGATTTTGCGACAGGTCAGGAATACGAGCAGTACTTC
>TRBD1|many|TRBJ2-2|TRBV3-1
CASSQVQGVVGELFF
TGTGCCAGCAGTCAAGTACAGGGGGTAGTCGGGGAGCTGTTTTTT
>-|many|TRBJ2-1|TRBV4-3
CASSQDYTDSYNEQFF
TGCGCCAGCAGCCAGGATTACACGGACTCCTACAATGAGCAGTTCTTC
>-|many|TRBJ1-1|TRBV4-3
CASSQDGMTEAFF
TGCGCCAGCAGCCAAGATGGGATGACTGAAGCTTTCTTT